This TCR beta chain originates from a study of blood T cell repertoires in COVID-19. Original processing methods: It was from reference gene primer amplification that nucleated cell counts were estimated. Sequenced by immunoSEQ multiplex PCR; TCRdb stores in-frame clones only, minus some. For V, J and clone size, that table is used; D and trimming come from the DNA. The repertoire holds a few hundred thousand clones, with 85% to 90% as singletons. V lost 6 bases to trimming and J lost 8 bases, with 22 bases between them. CDR1 and CDR2 (germline): MDHEN, SYDVKM. The CDR3 has 16 amino acids. Recruits, aged roughly 18 to 100 years, lived in some 25 US areas. Participants reported their clinical history, and cohort assignment relied on those reports. Cohort 3 donors counted as recovered after two negative PCRs, clearance, or resolved symptoms.

The chain employs TRBV28 and TRBJ1-4; D is possibly TRBD1 (6 bases). Sequencing was carried out using PBMCs or T cells enriched from blood (not recorded which). This receptor was obtained from a woman aged 40 to 55 who had recovered from COVID-19. CDR3 sequence reads: CASSTAETGPLEKLFF. For the CDR3, the DNA is TGTGCCAGCAGCACAGCGGAGACAGGTCCGTTGGAAAAACTGTTTTTT.